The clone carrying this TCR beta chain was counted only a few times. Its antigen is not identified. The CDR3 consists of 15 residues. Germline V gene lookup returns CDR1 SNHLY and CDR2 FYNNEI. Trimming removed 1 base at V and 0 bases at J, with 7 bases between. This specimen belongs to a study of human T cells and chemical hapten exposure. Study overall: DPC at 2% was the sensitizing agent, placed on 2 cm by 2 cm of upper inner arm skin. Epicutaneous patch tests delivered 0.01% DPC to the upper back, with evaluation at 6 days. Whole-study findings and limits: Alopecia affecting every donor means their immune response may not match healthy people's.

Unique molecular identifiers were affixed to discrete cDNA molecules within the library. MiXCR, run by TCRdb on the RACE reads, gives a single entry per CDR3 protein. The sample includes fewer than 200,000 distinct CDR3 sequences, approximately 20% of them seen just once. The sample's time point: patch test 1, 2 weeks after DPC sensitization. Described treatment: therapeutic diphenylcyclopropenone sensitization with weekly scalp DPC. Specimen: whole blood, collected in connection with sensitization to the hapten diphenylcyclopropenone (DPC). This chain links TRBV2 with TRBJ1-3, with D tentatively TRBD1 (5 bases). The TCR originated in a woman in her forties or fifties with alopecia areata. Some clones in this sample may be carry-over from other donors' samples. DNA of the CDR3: TGTGCCAGCAGTGAAGACAGGCCCTCTGGAAACACCATATATTTT. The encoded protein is CASSEDRPSGNTIYF.